These 29 T cell receptor beta chains were sequenced from one sample in a study of shared clonotypes between healthy human individuals. Assay used: immunoSEQ multiplex PCR; TCRdb lists only in-frame clones, some missing. The sample contains about 690,000 clones, about 92% of which appear only once. Source material: memory CD8+ T cells from PBMCs. Subset reported: CD45RO+ cells pooled with CCR7-negative TemRA cells. The source of these receptors is a man aged 18 to 30 in good health. Some clones in this sample may be carry-over from other donors' samples.

The chain employs TRBV6-5 and TRBJ2-7, with D uncertain. The CDR3 sequence is 14 residues long. Trimming shortened V by 2 bases and J by 2 bases, and 10 bases separated the two germline ends. Germline CDR1 MNHEY, CDR2 SVGAGI. The CDR3 is CASSYGLEPYEQYF. CDR3 DNA: TGTGCCAGCAGTTACGGTTTGGAACCCTACGAGCAGTACTTC.

V usage is TRBV5-1 and J usage is TRBJ2-7; 8 nucleotides match TRBD1. The CDR3 length is 14 residues. Germline CDR1 reads SGHRS; CDR2 reads YFSETQ. V lost 0 bases and J lost 3; bases outside the gene matches: 2. CDR3 nucleotide sequence: TGCGCCAGCAGCTTGGTACAGGGGGACTACGAGCAGTACTTC. Amino acid sequence: CASSLVQGDYEQYF.

The chain uses TRBV2 and TRBJ2-3; 7 positions agree with TRBD2. This CDR3 spans 17 amino acids. Germline CDR1 and CDR2: SNHLY and FYNNEI. V trimming: 3 bases; J trimming: 4 bases; junction bases outside the gene matches: 13. The CDR3: CASSETLGRVGSDTQYF. Here the CDR3 DNA reads TGTGCCAGCAGTGAGACCCTTGGGAGGGTGGGCTCAGATACGCAGTATTTT.

This rearrangement joins TRBV7-9 to TRBJ2-7; D remains ambiguous. The CDR3 has 12 amino acids. Deletions cut 1 base from V and 6 bases from J, with 7 bases between. Looked up from germline, CDR1 is SEHNR and CDR2 is FQNEAQ (reference sequence). Written as DNA, the CDR3 is TGTGCCAGCAGCTTAGGGCCAGTCGAGCAGTACTTC. Translating it yields CASSLGPVEQYF. The full variable domain, completed using reference TRBV7-9 and TRBJ2-7, is DTGVSQNPRHKITKRGQNVTFRCDPISEHNRLYWYRQTLGQGPEFLTYFQNEAQLEKSRLLSDRFSAERPKGSFSTLEIQRTEQGDSAMYLCASSLGPVEQYFGPGTRLTVT.

J is TRBJ2-4 and V is TRBV7-9; TRBD1 aligns across 9 bases. Germline V gene data show CDR1 as SEHNR and CDR2 as FQNEAQ (reference sequence). The CDR3 is 12 amino acids. The junction had 2 bases not matched to a gene; V was cut back by 4 bases and J by 10 bases. CDR3 sequence reads: CASSSGTGIQYF. DNA for the CDR3: TGTGCCAGCAGCTCCGGGACAGGGATTCAGTACTTC.

This rearrangement joins TRBV7-2 to TRBJ2-7; D remains ambiguous. The CDR3 extends over 14 amino acids. Germline V lookup: CDR1 SGHTA, CDR2 FQGNSA. V lost 1 base and J 1 base, leaving 8 bases between the germline ends. The CDR3 reads CASSLVGDSYEQYF. CDR3 DNA sequence: TGTGCCAGCAGCTTAGTGGGCGATTCCTACGAGCAGTACTTC.

In its sample, this clone was seen once. The V and J genes are TRBV4-3 and TRBJ2-1; the D gene is possibly TRBD2 (5 bases). The germline V gene encodes CDR1 LGHNA and CDR2 YSLEER. This CDR3 is built from 13 residues. With 4 bases removed from V and 12 bases from J, the gap between germline ends came to 16 bases. The CDR3, as DNA: TGCGCCAGCAGCCCACCCCGGAGGTCCGTGCAGTTCTTC. Protein: CASSPPRRSVQFF.

This sequence joins TRBV5-1 and TRBJ2-3, with D possibly matching TRBD2 (5 bases). Trimming stripped 3 bases from V and 4 bases from J, with 12 bases between. The germline V gene encodes CDR1 SGHRS and CDR2 YFSETQ. The CDR3 is made up of 14 amino acids. This chain's CDR3 is CASSSLTGSDTQYF. CDR3 in DNA: TGCGCCAGCAGCTCCCTGACGGGATCAGATACGCAGTATTTT.

This clone came up once. The chain is built from TRBV27 and TRBJ2-1; 8 bases are a match to TRBD2. CDR1 and CDR2 (germline): MNHEY, SMNVEV (reference sequence). The trim removed 5 bases at V and 8 bases at J, leaving 17 bases unmatched. The length of the CDR3 is 17 residues. CDR3 sequence: CASSPGASGPLWDEQFF. In nucleotides, the CDR3 is TGTGCCAGCAGTCCTGGGGCTAGCGGGCCCCTCTGGGATGAGCAGTTCTTC.

This chain uses TRBV10-3 with TRBJ2-7; D unresolved. The germline V and J ends were trimmed by 10 bases and 3 bases, with 16 bases remaining between them. The CDR3 totals 13 residues. CDR1 and CDR2 from the germline V gene are ENHRY and SYGVKD. CDR3 nucleotide sequence: TGTGCCACCACACCCGCAGCACTCTACGAGCAGTACTTC. Amino acid sequence: CATTPAALYEQYF.

This rearrangement joins TRBV27 to TRBJ2-3; 10 bases are a match to TRBD1. With 6 bases clipped from V and 5 bases from J, the junction kept 8 bases outside the gene matches. CDR3 length: 15 amino acids. The germline V gene has CDR1 MNHEY and CDR2 SMNVEV (reference sequence). Here the CDR3 DNA reads TGTGCCAGCAGCTCTACGACAGGGGGCCGAGATACGCAGTATTTT. It is translated as CASSSTTGGRDTQYF.

Only one count was recorded for this clone. This chain uses TRBV5-4 with TRBJ1-1; D gene uncertain. CDR3 length equals 16 residues. Germline loops: CDR1 SGHNT, CDR2 YYREEE (reference sequence). Trimming cost V 0 bases and J 0 bases, with 12 bases left between them. CDR3 residues: CASSLGREIMNTEAFF. As DNA, the CDR3 is TGTGCCAGCAGCTTGGGCCGAGAAATCATGAACACTGAAGCTTTCTTT.

This chain joins TRBV5-5 and TRBJ2-7; 8 nucleotides align to TRBD1. The CDR3 covers 15 residues. V gave up 7 bases and J gave up 0 bases; unmatched junction bases: 9. Germline loops: CDR1 SGHKS, CDR2 YYEKEE (reference sequence). For the CDR3, the DNA is TGTGCCAGCGGGGTCACCGGGACAGGCTCCTACGAGCAGTACTTC. This translates into CASGVTGTGSYEQYF.

This chain connects TRBV7-9 to TRBJ2-1; 7 nucleotides match TRBD2. The junction had 8 bases not matched to a gene; V was cut back by 3 bases and J by 3 bases. There are 16 residues in the CDR3. Germline assignment: CDR1 SEHNR and CDR2 FQNEAQ (reference sequence). This CDR3 reads CASSFLTSPVYNEQFF. CDR3 DNA: TGTGCCAGCAGCTTCCTGACTAGCCCGGTCTACAATGAGCAGTTCTTC. Variable domain in full (rest from reference TRBV7-9 and TRBJ2-1): DTGVSQNPRHKITKRGQNVTFRCDPISEHNRLYWYRQTLGQGPEFLTYFQNEAQLEKSRLLSDRFSAERPKGSFSTLEIQRTEQGDSAMYLCASSFLTSPVYNEQFFGPGTRLTVL.

The chain couples TRBV4-1 to TRBJ2-3; D gene unclear. The germline V gene encodes CDR1 MGHRA and CDR2 YSYEKL. Trimming stripped 4 bases from V and 1 base from J, with 12 bases between. The CDR3 totals 15 residues. This CDR3 is CASSLISPGTDTQYF. As DNA, the CDR3 is TGCGCCAGCAGCCTAATTTCCCCCGGCACAGATACGCAGTATTTT.

This chain links TRBV16 with TRBJ2-6; D tentatively fits TRBD1 or TRBD2 (5 bases each). CDR1 and CDR2 from the germline V gene are KGHSY and FQNENV. Deletions cut 0 bases from V and 4 bases from J, with 10 bases between. The CDR3 is made up of 16 amino acids. CDR3 amino acids: CASSQSSGAGANVLTF. Here the CDR3 DNA reads TGTGCCAGCAGCCAATCTTCCGGGGCCGGGGCCAACGTCCTGACTTTC.

V and J are TRBV28 and TRBJ2-3; 9 bases are shared with TRBD2. The V gene end was trimmed by 2 bases and the J gene end by 4 bases; junction bases not matched to a gene: 7. The CDR3 consists of 16 residues. Germline values: CDR1 MDHEN, CDR2 SYDVKM. The DNA of the CDR3 is TGTGCCAGCAGTTTACTAGCGGGGCTCCCACCAGATACGCAGTATTTT. Translating gives CASSLLAGLPPDTQYF.

The rearrangement links TRBV16 to TRBJ2-1; a weak D match, TRBD2 (6 bases). The CDR3 totals 16 residues. Between the trimmed V and J ends, which lost 2 bases and 7 bases, there was a span of 18 bases. CDR1 and CDR2 (germline): KGHSY, FQNENV. As DNA, the CDR3 is TGTGCCAGCAGCCAAAGGATAGCGGCAGCTTGGAATGAGCAGTTCTTC. As protein: CASSQRIAAAWNEQFF.

The V gene is TRBV27, the J gene TRBJ2-7; no clear D. Germline V lookup: CDR1 MNHEY, CDR2 SMNVEV (reference sequence). V was trimmed by 1 base and J by 1 base, leaving 8 bases between them. The CDR3 has 14 residues. This CDR3 is CASSLWADSYEQYF. For the CDR3, the DNA is TGTGCCAGCAGTTTATGGGCGGATTCCTACGAGCAGTACTTC.

The chain employs TRBV2 and TRBJ2-7; 8 nucleotides match TRBD1. Germline CDR1 SNHLY, CDR2 FYNNEI. The V segment lost 9 bases and the J segment 6 bases; nucleotides outside the gene matches: 13. The CDR3 contains 14 residues. This chain's CDR3 is CASREFGQGVEQYF. The CDR3 DNA sequence: TGTGCCAGTCGCGAGTTCGGACAGGGCGTCGAGCAGTACTTC.

The chain is built from TRBV29-1 and TRBJ2-1; no clear D gene. CDR1 and CDR2 from the germline V gene are SQVTM and ANQGSEA. The CDR3 covers 11 residues. The V end lost 7 bases, the J end lost 8 bases, and 12 bases lay between the germline ends. CDR3 nucleotide sequence: TGCAGCGCGCTTAAGTCCGATGAGCAGTTCTTC. This gives the protein CSALKSDEQFF.

V usage is TRBV7-6 and J usage is TRBJ1-3; D not resolved. Deletions cut 4 bases from V and 0 bases from J, with 7 bases between. The CDR3 consists of 14 residues. Germline V lookup: CDR1 SGHVS, CDR2 FNYEAQ. The CDR3 region is CASSSVTSGNTIYF. CDR3 in DNA: TGTGCCAGCAGCTCAGTAACCTCTGGAAACACCATATATTTT.

The chain carries TRBV27 and TRBJ1-1; tentatively, D is TRBD1 (5 bases). V was cut by 5 bases and J by 4 bases, with 17 bases left in between. This CDR3 has 15 residues. The germline gives CDR1 MNHEY, CDR2 SMNVEV (reference sequence). CDR3 DNA: TGTGCCAGCAGTCCGTTCCTAGACAGAGGCACTGAAGCTTTCTTT. Its protein is CASSPFLDRGTEAFF.

The gene calls are TRBV2 and TRBJ2-7; D is undetermined. The germline V gene has CDR1 SNHLY and CDR2 FYNNEI. Trimming left V 3 bases short and J 6 bases short, with 9 bases between. This CDR3 contains 12 residues. Here the CDR3 reads CASSDLYPEQYF. The CDR3 DNA reads as TGTGCCAGCAGTGATCTATACCCCGAGCAGTACTTC.

This chain uses TRBV11-1 with TRBJ2-7; perhaps TRBD2 as D (5 bases). Between the trimmed V and J ends, which lost 0 bases and 2 bases, there was a span of 14 bases. Germline CDR1 SGHAT, CDR2 FQDESV (reference sequence). This CDR3 is built from 16 residues. In DNA, the CDR3 is TGTGCCAGCAGCTTAGCAGAAGAGGGCCGGCCCTACGAGCAGTACTTC. Translation: CASSLAEEGRPYEQYF. Supplemented by reference TRBV11-1 and TRBJ2-7, the full variable domain reads EAEVAQSPRYKITEKSQAVAFWCDPISGHATLYWYRQILGQGPELLVQFQDESVVDDSQLPKDRFSAERLKGVDSTLKIQPAELGDSAMYLCASSLAEEGRPYEQYFGPGTRLTVT.

The rearrangement links TRBV15 to TRBJ2-7; D unclear. V gave up 4 bases and J gave up 1 base, with 8 bases separating them. This CDR3 spans 13 amino acids. Germline lookup yields CDR1 LNHNV and CDR2 YYDKDF (reference sequence). The CDR3 spells CATSTTVSYEQYF. CDR3 nucleotides: TGTGCCACCAGCACGACGGTTTCCTACGAGCAGTACTTC.

This clone appeared a single time. The chain employs TRBV29-1 and TRBJ1-2; D is undetermined. There are 14 residues in the CDR3. The V end lost 3 bases, the J end lost 5 bases, and 16 bases lay between the germline ends. Per germline, CDR1 SQVTM and CDR2 ANQGSEA. The CDR3 DNA follows: TGCAGCGTTGACGGGCAGGAGGATCGGTATGGCTACACCTTC. Translating it yields CSVDGQEDRYGYTF.

V usage is TRBV19 and J usage is TRBJ1-2; D not resolved. Germline V gene data show CDR1 as LNHDA and CDR2 as SQIVND (reference sequence). V lost 1 base, J lost 4 bases, and 7 bases lay in between. This CDR3 has 13 residues. The CDR3 region has the DNA TGTGCCAGTAGTATAGCAGTACCCTATGGCTACACCTTC. Encoded protein: CASSIAVPYGYTF.

J is TRBJ1-2 and V is TRBV7-9; D may be TRBD1 (6 bases). Germline CDR1 is SEHNR and CDR2 is FQNEAQ (reference sequence). Deletions cut 5 bases from V and 0 bases from J, with 13 bases between. The CDR3 spans 15 residues. The CDR3 DNA reads as TGTGCCAGCAGCCCCCGACAGGATTCTAACTATGGCTACACCTTC. Its translation: CASSPRQDSNYGYTF.